The rows below give T cell receptor beta chains drawn from one sample of a study of control samples from healthy donors and cancer patients. Produced via immunoSEQ multiplex PCR; TCRdb's table is partial and in-frame only. This sample has some 90,000 clones; approximately 90% occur once, and the top ten carry around 1%. Sequencing was performed on blood. The receptors shown here come from a woman in her twenties or thirties in good health. CDR3s include the opening cysteine and the closing phenylalanine or tryptophan. The order of the fields is D gene, clone size, J gene, V gene, CDR3 protein, CDR3 DNA. D genes are given only for firm matches. A row's size may be missing; if present it is once, few, many or a size class.

d_call: NA; clone_size: NA; j_call: TRBJ1-5; v_call: TRBV18; cdr3_aa: CASSPPLGGVNQPQHF; cdr3_nt: TGTGCCAGCTCACCACCGTTAGGGGGAGTGAATCAGCCCCAGCATTTT
d_call: NA; clone_size: NA; j_call: TRBJ2-3; v_call: TRBV10-1; cdr3_aa: CASSTTLADTQYF; cdr3_nt: TGCGCCAGCAGTACCACTTTGGCAGATACGCAGTATTTT
d_call: TRBD1; clone_size: NA; j_call: TRBJ1-2; v_call: TRBV28; cdr3_aa: CASSSTGGVYGYTF; cdr3_nt: TGTGCCAGCAGTTCCACAGGGGGCGTCTATGGCTACACCTTC
d_call: NA; clone_size: NA; j_call: TRBJ2-7; v_call: TRBV28; cdr3_aa: CASSLSPGRYHEQYF; cdr3_nt: TGTGCCAGCAGTTTATCCCCCGGTCGGTACCACGAGCAGTACTTC
d_call: TRBD1; clone_size: NA; j_call: TRBJ1-1; v_call: TRBV5-1; cdr3_aa: CASSLNNRGSNTEAFF; cdr3_nt: TGCGCCAGCAGCTTGAATAACAGGGGGTCGAACACTGAAGCTTTCTTT
d_call: NA; clone_size: NA; j_call: TRBJ2-7; v_call: TRBV28; cdr3_aa: CASSLGGSGPYEQYF; cdr3_nt: TGTGCCAGCAGTTTAGGGGGTAGCGGACCCTACGAGCAGTACTTC
d_call: NA; clone_size: NA; j_call: TRBJ2-7; v_call: TRBV10-1; cdr3_aa: CASSDTGKAYEQYF; cdr3_nt: TGCGCCAGCAGTGATACAGGGAAGGCCTACGAGCAGTACTTC
d_call: TRBD2; clone_size: NA; j_call: TRBJ2-3; v_call: TRBV5-1; cdr3_aa: CASSLAGGASTDTQYF; cdr3_nt: TGCGCCAGCAGCTTGGCCGGGGGGGCCAGCACAGATACGCAGTATTTT
d_call: NA; clone_size: NA; j_call: TRBJ1-6; v_call: TRBV15; cdr3_aa: CATSRVNRNSPLHF; cdr3_nt: TGTGCCACCAGCCGGGTTAATCGCAATTCACCCCTCCACTTT
d_call: NA; clone_size: NA; j_call: TRBJ2-2; v_call: TRBV18; cdr3_aa: CASSPQQDTTGELFF; cdr3_nt: TGTGCCAGCTCACCACAACAGGATACGACCGGGGAGCTGTTTTTT
d_call: NA; clone_size: NA; j_call: TRBJ2-6; v_call: TRBV28; cdr3_aa: CASSLQSSGANVLTF; cdr3_nt: TGTGCCAGCAGTTTACAGAGCTCTGGGGCCAACGTCCTGACTTTC
d_call: NA; clone_size: NA; j_call: TRBJ1-1; v_call: TRBV15; cdr3_aa: CATSSPERSTEAFF; cdr3_nt: TGTGCCACCAGCAGCCCTGAAAGAAGCACTGAAGCTTTCTTT
d_call: NA; clone_size: NA; j_call: TRBJ2-1; v_call: TRBV4-1; cdr3_aa: CASSQPRSGKSSYNEQFF; cdr3_nt: TGCGCCAGCAGCCAACCACGATCCGGGAAAAGCTCCTACAATGAGCAGTTCTTC
d_call: NA; clone_size: NA; j_call: TRBJ1-5; v_call: TRBV4-1; cdr3_aa: CASSQDTYQPQHF; cdr3_nt: TGCGCCAGCAGCCAAGATACGTATCAGCCCCAGCATTTT
d_call: TRBD2; clone_size: NA; j_call: TRBJ2-2; v_call: TRBV19; cdr3_aa: CASSRTSGSPGELFF; cdr3_nt: TGTGCCAGTAGTAGGACTAGCGGGAGCCCCGGGGAGCTGTTTTTT
d_call: NA; clone_size: NA; j_call: TRBJ1-6; v_call: TRBV7-6; cdr3_aa: CASSLVRSDSPLHF; cdr3_nt: TGTGCCAGCAGCTTAGTTCGGAGTGATTCACCCCTCCACTTT
d_call: NA; clone_size: NA; j_call: TRBJ1-4; v_call: TRBV3-1/TRBV3-2; cdr3_aa: CASSLLQGQEKLFF; cdr3_nt: TGTGCCAGCAGCCTCCTACAGGGTCAAGAAAAACTGTTTTTT
d_call: NA; clone_size: NA; j_call: TRBJ1-4; v_call: TRBV7-9; cdr3_aa: CASSLVVGRGNEKLFF; cdr3_nt: TGTGCCAGCAGCTTAGTTGTGGGTAGAGGGAATGAAAAACTGTTTTTT
d_call: NA; clone_size: NA; j_call: TRBJ1-3; v_call: TRBV3-1/TRBV3-2; cdr3_aa: CASSGGLKGNTIYF; cdr3_nt: TGTGCCAGCAGCGGGGGGCTAAAAGGAAACACCATATATTTT
d_call: TRBD1; clone_size: NA; j_call: TRBJ1-5; v_call: TRBV5-4; cdr3_aa: CASSSWGQDSNQPQHF; cdr3_nt: TGTGCCAGCAGCTCCTGGGGACAGGATAGCAATCAGCCCCAGCATTTT
d_call: NA; clone_size: NA; j_call: TRBJ2-1; v_call: TRBV14; cdr3_aa: CASSQDVTGIDEQFF; cdr3_nt: TGTGCCAGCAGCCAAGATGTGACGGGAATCGATGAGCAGTTCTTC
d_call: TRBD1; clone_size: NA; j_call: TRBJ1-2; v_call: TRBV28; cdr3_aa: CASSGQGANYGYTF; cdr3_nt: TGTGCCAGCAGCGGACAGGGGGCTAACTATGGCTACACCTTC
d_call: NA; clone_size: NA; j_call: TRBJ2-1; v_call: TRBV27; cdr3_aa: CASSLGYSYNEQFF; cdr3_nt: TGTGCCAGCAGCTTGGGGTACTCCTACAATGAGCAGTTCTTC
d_call: NA; clone_size: NA; j_call: TRBJ2-1; v_call: TRBV29-1; cdr3_aa: CSVRETGSHEQFF; cdr3_nt: TGCAGCGTTAGGGAAACAGGGTCTCATGAGCAGTTCTTC
d_call: TRBD2; clone_size: NA; j_call: TRBJ2-1; v_call: TRBV7-7; cdr3_aa: CASSFRLAGGYNEQFF; cdr3_nt: TGTGCCAGCAGCTTCCGACTAGCGGGGGGCTACAATGAGCAGTTCTTC
d_call: NA; clone_size: NA; j_call: TRBJ1-6; v_call: TRBV28; cdr3_aa: CAILGSSYNSPLHF; cdr3_nt: TGTGCCATCCTGGGTAGCTCCTATAATTCACCCCTCCACTTT
d_call: TRBD1; clone_size: NA; j_call: TRBJ2-2; v_call: TRBV10-3; cdr3_aa: CAISELQGAGTGELFF; cdr3_nt: TGTGCCATCAGTGAGTTACAGGGGGCAGGCACCGGGGAGCTGTTTTTT
d_call: TRBD1; clone_size: once; j_call: TRBJ1-3; v_call: TRBV9; cdr3_aa: CASSPGQGNSGNTIYF; cdr3_nt: TGTGCCAGCAGCCCTGGACAGGGAAACTCTGGAAACACCATATATTTT
d_call: NA; clone_size: NA; j_call: TRBJ1-3; v_call: TRBV7-9; cdr3_aa: CASSSPPGNSGNTIYF; cdr3_nt: TGTGCCAGCAGCAGCCCACCAGGGAACTCTGGAAACACCATATATTTT
d_call: NA; clone_size: once; j_call: TRBJ1-2; v_call: TRBV4-1; cdr3_aa: CASSPGGQRSYGYTF; cdr3_nt: TGCGCCAGCAGCCCAGGAGGGCAGAGATCCTATGGCTACACCTTC
d_call: TRBD1; clone_size: once; j_call: TRBJ1-5; v_call: TRBV19; cdr3_aa: CASTGVAKQPQHF; cdr3_nt: TGTGCCAGCACAGGGGTGGCCAAGCAGCCCCAGCATTTT
d_call: NA; clone_size: NA; j_call: TRBJ1-1; v_call: TRBV11-2; cdr3_aa: CASSRGWAFF; cdr3_nt: TGTGCCAGCAGCCGAGGGTGGGCTTTCTTT
d_call: NA; clone_size: NA; j_call: TRBJ2-1; v_call: TRBV19; cdr3_aa: CASTTIAFSYNEQFF; cdr3_nt: TGTGCCAGTACTACGATTGCGTTCTCCTACAATGAGCAGTTCTTC
d_call: NA; clone_size: NA; j_call: TRBJ2-7; v_call: TRBV12-3/TRBV12-4; cdr3_aa: CASSQTTRYEQYF; cdr3_nt: TGTGCCAGCAGCCAGACTACGAGGTACGAGCAGTACTTC
d_call: TRBD2; clone_size: once; j_call: TRBJ2-1; v_call: TRBV6-5; cdr3_aa: CASPGTSGYNEQFF; cdr3_nt: TGTGCCAGCCCCGGGACTAGCGGCTACAATGAGCAGTTCTTC
d_call: NA; clone_size: NA; j_call: TRBJ2-7; v_call: TRBV7-9; cdr3_aa: CASSFVGRNEQYF; cdr3_nt: TGTGCCAGCAGCTTCGTCGGGCGCAACGAGCAGTACTTC
d_call: TRBD1; clone_size: once; j_call: TRBJ1-5; v_call: TRBV18; cdr3_aa: CASSPGTGGNQPQHF; cdr3_nt: TGTGCCAGCTCCCCAGGGACAGGGGGCAATCAGCCCCAGCATTTT
d_call: TRBD1; clone_size: NA; j_call: TRBJ2-1; v_call: TRBV5-5; cdr3_aa: CASSLRGQGGEYNEQFF; cdr3_nt: TGTGCCAGCAGCCTGCGGGGACAGGGGGGAGAGTACAATGAGCAGTTCTTC
d_call: NA; clone_size: NA; j_call: TRBJ2-1; v_call: TRBV6-1; cdr3_aa: CASSVAASYNEQFF; cdr3_nt: TGTGCCAGCAGTGTAGCGGCCTCCTACAATGAGCAGTTCTTC
d_call: NA; clone_size: NA; j_call: TRBJ2-1; v_call: TRBV6-5; cdr3_aa: CASSYTQGGSYNEQFF; cdr3_nt: TGTGCCAGCAGTTATACGCAGGGGGGATCCTACAATGAGCAGTTCTTC
d_call: NA; clone_size: NA; j_call: TRBJ1-6; v_call: TRBV19; cdr3_aa: CASSIDSGISPLHF; cdr3_nt: TGTGCCAGTAGTATAGACTCAGGTATTTCACCCCTCCACTTT
d_call: TRBD2; clone_size: NA; j_call: TRBJ2-7; v_call: TRBV28; cdr3_aa: CASSIPGTSGYEQYF; cdr3_nt: TGTGCCAGCAGTATACCCGGGACTAGCGGATACGAGCAGTACTTC
d_call: TRBD2; clone_size: NA; j_call: TRBJ2-4; v_call: TRBV7-2; cdr3_aa: CASSSGGFGVIQYF; cdr3_nt: TGTGCCAGCAGCTCGGGAGGTTTTGGGGTCATTCAGTACTTC
d_call: NA; clone_size: NA; j_call: TRBJ1-2; v_call: TRBV30; cdr3_aa: CAWVTAPARGYGYTF; cdr3_nt: TGTGCCTGGGTGACAGCGCCGGCCCGAGGCTATGGCTACACCTTC
d_call: TRBD1; clone_size: NA; j_call: TRBJ1-1; v_call: TRBV19; cdr3_aa: CASSSRTGKTEAFF; cdr3_nt: TGTGCCAGTAGTTCCCGGACAGGAAAAACTGAAGCTTTCTTT
d_call: TRBD1; clone_size: once; j_call: TRBJ2-1; v_call: TRBV14; cdr3_aa: CASSLPGTGVNEQFF; cdr3_nt: TGTGCCAGCAGCCTCCCTGGGACAGGGGTGAATGAGCAGTTCTTC
d_call: NA; clone_size: NA; j_call: TRBJ2-7; v_call: TRBV30; cdr3_aa: CAWQGGRYEQYF; cdr3_nt: TGTGCCTGGCAGGGTGGGCGCTACGAGCAGTACTTC
d_call: NA; clone_size: NA; j_call: TRBJ2-7; v_call: TRBV9; cdr3_aa: CASSVTDSAYEQYF; cdr3_nt: TGTGCCAGCAGCGTAACGGACAGTGCCTACGAGCAGTACTTC
d_call: TRBD1; clone_size: NA; j_call: TRBJ2-1; v_call: TRBV30; cdr3_aa: CAWSVWGDRAGNEQFF; cdr3_nt: TGTGCCTGGAGTGTTTGGGGGGACAGGGCAGGGAATGAGCAGTTCTTC